This TCR beta chain was profiled in a study of technical replicates of blood from several donors. V lost 3 bases and J 5 bases, leaving 11 bases between the germline ends. CDR3 length: 14 residues. Germline-derived CDR1 and CDR2 are MDHEN and SYDVKM. Here immunoSEQ multiplex PCR was the method, and the copy in TCRdb shows in-frame clones only, minus some. This table holds 82,000 or so clones, around 96% found once. The chain is built from TRBV28 and TRBJ1-5, with D possibly being TRBD1 (5 bases). Specimen: T cells isolated from PBMCs. This TCR came from a human donor in good health. The CDR3 DNA reads TGTGCCAGCAGTTTCGGAGCGGGGGATCAGCCCCAGCATTTT. Amino acids: CASSFGAGDQPQHF.